This entry lists 10 T cell receptor beta chains sequenced from one sample in a study of cytotoxic CD8 clonotypes in ibrutinib-treated CLL. The assay was immunoSEQ multiplex PCR, and TCRdb's table has in-frame clones only and misses some. The sample holds 250,000 to 350,000 clones, approximately 76% seen once. Specimen: PBMCs, collected at disease progression, from a patient treated with ibrutinib. These receptors were obtained from a human donor with chronic lymphocytic leukemia.

The J gene is TRBJ1-1, the V gene TRBV5-4, with a possible D match to TRBD1 (6 bases). The CDR3 runs 15 residues. Germline V gives CDR1 SGHNT, CDR2 YYREEE (reference sequence). With 0 bases removed from V and 0 bases from J, the gap between germline ends came to 9 bases. CDR3: CASSLVGGMNTEAFF. CDR3 nucleotide sequence: TGTGCCAGCAGCTTGGTCGGGGGCATGAACACTGAAGCTTTCTTT.

The chain links TRBV7-9 to TRBJ1-3, with D possibly being TRBD1 (6 bases). The V gene lost 5 bases and the J gene lost 4 bases, with 15 bases spanning the gap. CDR3 length equals 15 residues. Germline values: CDR1 SEHNR, CDR2 FQNEAQ (reference sequence). This CDR3 reads CASSLGQLYGNTIYF. Here the CDR3 DNA reads TGTGCCAGCAGCCTCGGACAGCTGTACGGAAACACCATATATTTT.

A single count supports this clone. This chain joins TRBV9 and TRBJ2-3, with TRBD2 as a possible D gene (5 bases). This CDR3 has 16 residues. Between the trimmed V and J ends, which lost 0 bases and 5 bases, there was a span of 16 bases. Germline loops: CDR1 SGDLS, CDR2 YYNGEE. This CDR3 is CASSVVTIRAGDTQYF. CDR3 in DNA: TGTGCCAGCAGCGTAGTTACCATTAGGGCGGGAGATACGCAGTATTTT.

The chain links TRBV18 to TRBJ2-7; D may be TRBD1 (6 bases). This CDR3 comprises 16 residues. Trimming cost V 1 base and J 0 bases, with 13 bases left between them. Germline values: CDR1 KGHSH, CDR2 LQKENI. DNA for the CDR3: TGTGCCAGCTCACCACACGTTGACAGGAGCTCCTACGAGCAGTACTTC. Amino acids: CASSPHVDRSSYEQYF.

V usage is TRBV27 and J usage is TRBJ2-2; TRBD2 is a possible D gene (6 bases). Per germline, CDR1 MNHEY and CDR2 SMNVEV (reference sequence). Trimming cost V 2 bases and J 4 bases, with 11 bases left between them. CDR3 length equals 15 residues. The DNA for the CDR3 is TGTGCCAGCAGTTTAATAGCGGACACCACCGGGGAGCTGTTTTTT. It is translated as CASSLIADTTGELFF.

This clone was seen just once. The gene calls are TRBV2 and TRBJ1-5; 11 bases fit TRBD1. V gave up 4 bases and J gave up 0 bases; unmatched junction bases: 8. The CDR3 length is 18 residues. CDR1 is SNHLY, CDR2 FYNNEI, per germline. The CDR3 sequence: CASSAPGQGVDSNQPQHF. The CDR3 bases are TGTGCCAGCAGTGCGCCGGGACAGGGGGTCGATAGCAATCAGCCCCAGCATTTT.

The chain joins TRBV27 to TRBJ2-7; D remains unclear. Germline values: CDR1 MNHEY, CDR2 SMNVEV (reference sequence). This CDR3 contains 13 residues. The V end lost 1 base, the J end lost 6 bases, and 10 bases lay between the germline ends. CDR3 region: CASSLFLGSEQYF. The CDR3 DNA sequence: TGTGCCAGCAGTTTATTCCTAGGGTCCGAGCAGTACTTC.

The chain joins TRBV19 to TRBJ1-3, with no clear D. The CDR3 consists of 12 residues. Between the trimmed V and J ends, which lost 5 bases and 4 bases, there was a span of 6 bases. Germline CDR1 reads LNHDA; CDR2 reads SQIVND (reference sequence). CDR3 sequence (DNA): TGTGCCAGTAGTGTGATGGGAAACACCATATATTTT. Protein product: CASSVMGNTIYF. Complete variable domain (other parts from reference TRBV19 and TRBJ1-3): DGGITQSPKYLFRKEGQNVTLSCEQNLNHDAMYWYRQDPGQGLRLIYYSQIVNDFQKGDIAEGYSVSREKKESFPLTVTSAQKNPTAFYLCASSVMGNTIYFGEGSWLTVV.

The rearrangement uses TRBV4-1 and TRBJ2-4; 9 bases map to TRBD2. Germline V gives CDR1 MGHRA, CDR2 YSYEKL. The CDR3 has 22 residues. Unmatched junction bases numbered 20, after V lost 2 bases and J lost 0 bases. The CDR3 sequence is CASSQPLGLAGTYDLAKNIQYF. The CDR3 DNA reads TGCGCCAGCAGCCAACCCTTGGGACTAGCAGGGACCTATGACCTAGCCAAAAACATTCAGTACTTC.

The gene calls are TRBV28 and TRBJ2-5; tentatively, D is TRBD1 (6 bases). CDR1 is MDHEN and CDR2 is SYDVKM in the germline V gene. V was trimmed by 3 bases and J by 0 bases, leaving 14 bases between them. The length of the CDR3 is 16 residues. The CDR3 nucleotides are TGTGCCAGCAGTTTTAAGACAGGACCATACCAAGAGACCCAGTACTTC. Encoded protein: CASSFKTGPYQETQYF.